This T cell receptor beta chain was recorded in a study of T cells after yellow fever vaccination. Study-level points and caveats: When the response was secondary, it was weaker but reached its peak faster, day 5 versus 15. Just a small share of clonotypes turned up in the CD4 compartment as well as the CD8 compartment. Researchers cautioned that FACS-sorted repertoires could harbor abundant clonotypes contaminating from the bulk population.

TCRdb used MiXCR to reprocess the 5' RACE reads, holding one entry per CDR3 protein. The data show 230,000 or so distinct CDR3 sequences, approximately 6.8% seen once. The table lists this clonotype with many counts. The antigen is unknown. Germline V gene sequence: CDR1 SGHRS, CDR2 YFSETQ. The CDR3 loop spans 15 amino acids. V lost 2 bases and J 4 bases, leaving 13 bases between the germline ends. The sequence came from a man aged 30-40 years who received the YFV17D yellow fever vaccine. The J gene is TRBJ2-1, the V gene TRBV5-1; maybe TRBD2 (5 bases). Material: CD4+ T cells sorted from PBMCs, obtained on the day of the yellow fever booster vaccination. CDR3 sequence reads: CASSLKADLYNEQFF. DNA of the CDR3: TGCGCCAGCAGCTTAAAAGCGGATCTATACAATGAGCAGTTCTTC. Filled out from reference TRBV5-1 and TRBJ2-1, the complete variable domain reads KAGVTQTPRYLIKTRGQQVTLSCSPISGHRSVSWYQQTPGQGLQFLFEYFSETQRNKGNFPGRFSGRQFSNSRSEMNVSTLELGDSALYLCASSLKADLYNEQFFGPGTRLTVL.